These 12 T cell receptor beta chains were sequenced from one sample in a study of long-term antiretroviral therapy in people with HIV. A v3.0 immunoSEQ assay was performed at survey level. TCRdb keeps only in-frame clones here, not all; method: immunoSEQ multiplex PCR. This table holds approximately 15,000 clones, around 81% found once. The sample was unsorted PBMCs, taken 0.1 years before starting antiretroviral therapy. These receptors were taken from a man younger than 30 with HIV.

The chain recombines TRBV9 with TRBJ2-2; 11 bases are shared with TRBD2. This CDR3 contains 16 residues. Germline CDR1 is SGDLS and CDR2 is YYNGEE. Germline trimming cut 2 bases from V and 7 bases from J; bases unmatched to any gene: 7. As DNA, the CDR3 is TGTGCCAGCAGCGTTTTAGCGGGGGGGCTTGGCGGGGAGCTGTTTTTT. Encoded protein: CASSVLAGGLGGELFF.

V is TRBV7-9 and J is TRBJ2-3; TRBD1 matches at 12 bases. After removal of 4 bases from V and 6 bases from J, the junction contained 5 bases not matched to a gene. CDR1 is SEHNR, CDR2 FQNEAQ, per germline (reference sequence). The CDR3 runs to 15 residues. The DNA of the CDR3 is TGTGCCAGCAGCTCGGGACAGGGGGCAAGGGATACGCAGTATTTT. This translates into CASSSGQGARDTQYF.

The chain recombines TRBV11-2 with TRBJ1-1; no clear D gene. The V gene's germline CDR1 is SGHAT and CDR2 FQNNGV. The CDR3 sequence is 13 residues long. Trimming removed 5 bases from V and 6 bases from J, with 13 bases in between. The CDR3 nucleotides are TGTGCCAGCAGCCCAGGTTTTCGCGCTGAAGCTTTCTTT. Amino acid sequence: CASSPGFRAEAFF.

The chain joins TRBV5-4 to TRBJ2-7; TRBD1 matches at 9 bases. CDR1 SGHNT and CDR2 YYREEE come from the germline V gene (reference sequence). Trimming removed 5 bases from V and 3 bases from J; junction bases left unmatched: 3. The CDR3 has 13 amino acids. CDR3 amino acids: CASRLDRGYEQYF. CDR3 DNA sequence: TGTGCCAGCAGACTGGACAGGGGCTACGAGCAGTACTTC.

The rearrangement links TRBV5-6 to TRBJ2-1; no clear D. The CDR3 sequence is 12 residues long. The V end was cut by 1 base, the J end by 5 bases, with 4 bases between. Germline V gene lookup returns CDR1 SGHDT and CDR2 YYEEEE. CDR3 nucleotides: TGTGCCAGCAGCTTGAGGAACAATGAGCAGTTCTTC. Encoded protein: CASSLRNNEQFF.

By sample fraction, this clone is medium-sized (0.01 to 0.1%). The rearrangement joins TRBV7-9 to TRBJ2-3; unclear D gene. V was shortened by 5 bases and J by 2 bases, with 5 bases between the two germline ends. This CDR3 has 12 amino acids. Germline V gene lookup returns CDR1 SEHNR and CDR2 FQNEAQ (reference sequence). In DNA, the CDR3 is TGTGCCAGCAGCGGAAACACAGATACGCAGTATTTT. This sequence encodes CASSGNTDTQYF.

The chain is built from TRBV5-6 and TRBJ2-7, with D perhaps matching TRBD1 (6 bases). CDR3 length: 14 residues. The ends were cut back, 2 bases at V and 3 bases at J, with 12 bases in the middle. Germline CDR1 and CDR2: SGHDT and YYEEEE. In DNA form, the CDR3 reads TGTGCCAGCAGCTTTCGACAGGCTTACTACGAGCAGTACTTC. Encoded protein: CASSFRQAYYEQYF.

This chain connects TRBV5-1 to TRBJ2-5; weak D call: TRBD2 (6 bases). The CDR3 has 14 residues. Trimming left V 0 bases short and J 5 bases short, with 11 bases between. Germline CDR1 reads SGHRS; CDR2 reads YFSETQ. CDR3 residues: CASSLGRGRETQYF. The CDR3 DNA sequence: TGCGCCAGCAGCTTGGGGAGGGGTCGGGAGACCCAGTACTTC.

This clone was counted a single time. CDR3 sequence: CAWSVWQNNEKLFF. DNA of the CDR3: TGTGCCTGGAGTGTCTGGCAGAATAATGAAAAACTGTTTTTT. The rearrangement uses TRBV30 and TRBJ1-4; D is unclear. The germline gives CDR1 GTSNPN, CDR2 SVGIG (reference sequence). The CDR3 contains 14 residues. Trimming removed 0 bases at V and 4 bases at J, with 9 bases between.

This sequence joins TRBV9 and TRBJ2-7; 7 bases fit TRBD2. In germline, CDR1 is SGDLS, CDR2 YYNGEE. V shed 4 bases, J shed 3 bases, and the junction held 7 bases outside the gene matches. The CDR3 runs 14 residues. In DNA form, the CDR3 reads TGTGCCAGCAGCCCGGGGGAGGGACTCTACGAGCAGTACTTC. This codes for CASSPGEGLYEQYF.

Worth noting for this clone: Other DNA sequences within the sample encode an identical CDR3. The chain recombines TRBV28 with TRBJ2-7, with 7 bases aligning to TRBD2. Germline values: CDR1 MDHEN, CDR2 SYDVKM. The V gene end was trimmed by 3 bases and the J gene end by 3 bases; junction bases not matched to a gene: 8. The CDR3 loop spans 15 amino acids. The CDR3 sequence is CASSFAASGSYEQYF. The CDR3 DNA is TGTGCCAGCAGTTTCGCGGCTAGCGGAAGCTACGAGCAGTACTTC.

DNA for the CDR3: TGTGCCAGCAGTGAAGATAAGGGATATCAGCCCCAGCATTTT. Its protein product is CASSEDKGYQPQHF. The chain recombines TRBV6-1 with TRBJ1-5; D gene ambiguous. The CDR3 is 14 amino acids. The germline CDR1 and CDR2 sequences are MNHNS and SASEGT. V was trimmed by 1 base and J by 5 bases, leaving 9 bases between them.